Listed below are T cell receptor beta chains from one sample, sequenced in a study of a mutant IDH1 vaccine in newly diagnosed glioma. No antigen is known for these receptors. The table came from immunoSEQ multiplex PCR; TCRdb's copy has only in-frame clones and leaves some out. The table lists approximately 40,000 clones, 80% to 85% of them singletons. The sample in question was PBMCs, obtained from a glioma patient whose treatment included an IDH1 peptide vaccine. Every receptor here comes from a man aged 35-49 years with glioma. The CDR3 runs from the conserved cysteine through the conserved F or W. A D gene is named only where the DNA matches it firmly. Some rows mark clone size as missing; the rest say once, few, many or name a class of expanded clone.

d_call j_call clone_size v_call cdr3_nt cdr3_aa
TRBD1 TRBJ2-7 . TRBV19 TGTGCCAGTAGCCTTAGAGGACAGGGAGGCTACGAGCAGTACTTC CASSLRGQGGYEQYF
TRBD1 TRBJ1-5 . TRBV5-6 TGTGCCAGCAGCCGAACCAGGGGGAGCAATCAGCCCCAGCATTTT CASSRTRGSNQPQHF
. TRBJ1-3 once TRBV7-6 TGTGCCAGCAGCCTGACACGGCGGGACACCATATATTTT CASSLTRRDTIYF
TRBD1 TRBJ2-5 . TRBV10-3 TGTGCCATCAGGGACCGGGACAGTGAAGAGACCCAGTACTTC CAIRDRDSEETQYF
. TRBJ1-5 . TRBV5-6 TGTGCCAGCAGCCCGGGAACAGAGTATAGCAATCAGCCCCAGCATTTT CASSPGTEYSNQPQHF
TRBD2 TRBJ2-3 . TRBV11-2 TGTGCCAGCAAGCGGGAGTTCAGAGATACGCAGTATTTT CASKREFRDTQYF
TRBD2 TRBJ2-7 once TRBV10-2 TGCGCCAGCAGTGAGTCGCTCCTAGCGGGAGACGACGAGCAGTACTTC CASSESLLAGDDEQYF
TRBD1 TRBJ2-7 . TRBV6-1 TGTGCCAGCAGTGAGATTAGACAGGGAGCTTACGAGCAGTACTTC CASSEIRQGAYEQYF
. TRBJ2-3 . TRBV5-4 TGTGCCAGCAGCCCTAGCGCGAACACAGATACGCAGTATTTT CASSPSANTDTQYF
. TRBJ2-5 once TRBV15 TGTGCCACCAGCAGACCAATTGGGCAAGAGACCCAGTACTTC CATSRPIGQETQYF
. TRBJ1-5 . TRBV12-5 TGTGCTAGTGGTTTGGGGCAGGGTCTCGGGGGGCCCCAGCATTTT CASGLGQGLGGPQHF
. TRBJ2-3 . TRBV19 TGTGCCAGTAGTGCGCGGCAAGACACAGATACGCAGTATTTT CASSARQDTDTQYF
. TRBJ2-2 . TRBV7-9 TGTGCCAGCCCGGTGAACACCGGGGAGCTGTTTTTT CASPVNTGELFF
. TRBJ2-3 once TRBV9 TGTGCCAGCAGCGACTCGGCGGGCAACGATTACACAGATACGCAGTATTTT CASSDSAGNDYTDTQYF
. TRBJ2-6 once TRBV5-4 TGTGCCAGCGATTACGAGGGTACGAGGGCCAACGTCCTGACTTTC CASDYEGTRANVLTF
. TRBJ1-1 . TRBV12-5 TGTGCTAGTGGTTTGGGGGGGGTAGGGGTTAGGTTGGCTTTCTTT CASGLGGVGVRLAFF
. TRBJ2-7 . TRBV7-2 TGTGCCAGCAGCTTAGGTGGGAAATACGAGCAGTACTTC CASSLGGKYEQYF
. TRBJ1-2 . TRBV6-5 TGTGCCAGCAGTACAAGGCGGACCGATGGCTACACCTTC CASSTRRTDGYTF
. TRBJ2-7 . TRBV21-1 TGTGCCAGCAGCACGCGTCCGGCCTCAAGCTACGAGCAGTACTTC CASSTRPASSYEQYF
. TRBJ2-1 once TRBV7-2 TGTGCCAGCAGCTTAGCTGTAATTAATGAGCAGTTCTTC CASSLAVINEQFF
TRBD2 TRBJ2-1 . TRBV4-1 TGCGCCAGCAGCCAAGATTTACTAGCGGGAGGGAACAATGAGCAGTTCTTC CASSQDLLAGGNNEQFF
. TRBJ1-2 . TRBV2 TGTGCCAGCAGTGATGGCCCAAACGGCGGCTACACCTTC CASSDGPNGGYTF
TRBD2 TRBJ2-4 . TRBV27 TGTGCCAGCAGTCCTAGACTAGCGGGAGTGTTTGGTCAGTACTTC CASSPRLAGVFGQYF
. TRBJ2-3 . TRBV9 TGTGCCAGCAGCCTTTCGGGGGACTCCACAGATACGCAGTATTTT CASSLSGDSTDTQYF
TRBD1 TRBJ1-2 . TRBV7-2 TGTGCCAGCAGCTTAGACAGGGGTCTGACCTATGGCTACACCTTC CASSLDRGLTYGYTF
TRBD1 TRBJ1-4 . TRBV18 TGTGCCAGCTCAACAGGACAGGGGCAAAATGAAAAACTGTTTTTT CASSTGQGQNEKLFF
. TRBJ1-2 . TRBV7-2 TGTGCCAGCAGCTTAGCCCTGGGAGCAGCTAACTATGGCTACACCTTC CASSLALGAANYGYTF
. TRBJ2-3 once TRBV15 TGTGCCACCAGCAGAAGGCTGCAGGGCACAGATACGCAGTATTTT CATSRRLQGTDTQYF
. TRBJ2-7 once TRBV15 TGTGCCACCAGCAGAGCCCGGGCACCCTACGAGCAGTACTTC CATSRARAPYEQYF
. TRBJ2-6 once TRBV5-1 TGCGCCAGCAGTGAACCTGGGGCCAACGTCCTGACTTTC CASSEPGANVLTF
. TRBJ2-6 . TRBV4-1 TGCGCCAGCAGCCTACAACGGGTAACTGGGGCCAACGTCCTGACTTTC CASSLQRVTGANVLTF
TRBD1 TRBJ1-4 . TRBV7-6 TGTGCCAGCAGTCAACAGGGGTACTCTTCAACTAATGAAAAACTGTTTTTT CASSQQGYSSTNEKLFF
. TRBJ1-1 . TRBV5-5 TGTGCCAGCAGCTTGGGGATAACAGGTCCATCGGCAGCTTTCTTT CASSLGITGPSAAFF
TRBD1 TRBJ1-5 . TRBV10-2 TGCGCCAGCAGAAAGGGACAGGGGAGTCAGCCCCAGCATTTT CASRKGQGSQPQHF
. TRBJ2-5 few TRBV7-9 TGTGCCAGCAGCCCGGCGAGGGACCAAGAGACCCAGTACTTC CASSPARDQETQYF
. TRBJ2-7 . TRBV15 TGTGCCACCAGCAGATTTTCGGACGGCTACGAGCAGTACTTC CATSRFSDGYEQYF
. TRBJ2-2 . TRBV7-9 TGTGCCAGCAGCTTACTACAGACGAACACCGGGGAGCTGTTTTTT CASSLLQTNTGELFF
TRBD1 TRBJ1-1 . TRBV13 TGTGCCAGCAGCGAGCGAATGGTAGCAGGGGGGGCTTTCTTT CASSERMVAGGAFF
TRBD2 TRBJ2-7 . TRBV5-1 TGCGCCAGCAGCTTAAACCCGGGACTAGCGGGAGTCGAGCAGTACTTC CASSLNPGLAGVEQYF
TRBD1 TRBJ1-4 . TRBV7-9 TGTGCCAGCAGCTTTGCGACAGGGGGTGAAAAACTGTTTTTT CASSFATGGEKLFF
. TRBJ2-3 . TRBV19 TGTGCCACGTCGCGAGGAGGCTGGAAGAGCACAGATACGCAGTATTTT CATSRGGWKSTDTQYF